The clone carrying this T cell receptor beta chain is a singleton in its sample. PCR employed 60 Vbeta and 13 Jbeta primers. Sequenced by immunoSEQ multiplex PCR; TCRdb stores in-frame clones only, minus some. The table records over 150,000 clones, 81% of them present only once. This record belongs to a study of cytomegalovirus exposure and HLA in healthy donors. About the study: Among about 400 genotyped donors, around 80% fell in the Caucasian-associated ancestry cluster.

CDR3 length equals 14 residues. Germline V CDR1 and CDR2: SGHVS, FNYEAQ. The germline V and J ends were trimmed by 1 base and 6 bases, with 11 bases remaining between them. The sequenced sample was PBMCs. The clonotype originates from a woman aged 45-65 years in good health and CMV-seronegative. The chain is built from TRBV7-6 and TRBJ2-3, with D tentatively TRBD2 (6 bases). CDR3: CASSLVFAGDTQYF. The CDR3, as DNA: TGTGCCAGCAGCTTAGTTTTCGCGGGGGATACGCAGTATTTT.